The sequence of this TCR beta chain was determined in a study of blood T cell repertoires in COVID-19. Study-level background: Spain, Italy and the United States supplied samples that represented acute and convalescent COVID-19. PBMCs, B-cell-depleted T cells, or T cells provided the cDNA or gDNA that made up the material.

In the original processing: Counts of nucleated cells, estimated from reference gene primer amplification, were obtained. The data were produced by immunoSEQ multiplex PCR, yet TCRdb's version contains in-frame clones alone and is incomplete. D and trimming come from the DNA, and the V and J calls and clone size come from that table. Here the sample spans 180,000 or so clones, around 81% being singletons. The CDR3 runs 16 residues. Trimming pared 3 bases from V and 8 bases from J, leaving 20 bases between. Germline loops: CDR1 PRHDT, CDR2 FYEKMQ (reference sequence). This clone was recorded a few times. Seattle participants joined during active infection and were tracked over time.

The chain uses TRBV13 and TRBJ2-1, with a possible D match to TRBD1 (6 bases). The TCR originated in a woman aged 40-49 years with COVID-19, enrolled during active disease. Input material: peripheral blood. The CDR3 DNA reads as TGTGCCAGCAGCTTCAACACAGGGTTTTCAGTCGATGAGCAGTTCTTC. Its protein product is CASSFNTGFSVDEQFF. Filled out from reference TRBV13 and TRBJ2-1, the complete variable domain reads AAGVIQSPRHLIKEKRETATLKCYPIPRHDTVYWYQQGPGQDPQFLISFYEKMQSDKGSIPDRFSAQQFSDYHSELNMSSLELGDSALYFCASSFNTGFSVDEQFFGPGTRLTVL.